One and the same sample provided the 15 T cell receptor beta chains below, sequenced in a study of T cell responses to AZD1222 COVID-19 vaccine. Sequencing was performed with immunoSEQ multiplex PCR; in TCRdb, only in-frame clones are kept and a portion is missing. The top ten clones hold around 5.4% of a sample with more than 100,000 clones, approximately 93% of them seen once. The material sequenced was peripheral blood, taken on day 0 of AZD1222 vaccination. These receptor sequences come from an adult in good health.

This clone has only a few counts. DNA for the CDR3: TGTGCCAGCAGCCAAGTCGGCGAAAATGGTGAAAAACTGTTTTTT. It codes for CASSQVGENGEKLFF. V is TRBV4-2 and J is TRBJ1-4; D unclear. The CDR3 covers 15 residues. Between the trimmed V and J ends, which lost 1 base and 7 bases, there was a span of 13 bases. Germline CDR1 and CDR2: LGHNA and YNFKEQ.

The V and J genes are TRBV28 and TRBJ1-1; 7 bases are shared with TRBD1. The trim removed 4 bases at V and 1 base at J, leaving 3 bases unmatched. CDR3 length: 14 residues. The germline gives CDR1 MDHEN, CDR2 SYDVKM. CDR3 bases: TGTGCCAGCAGTTGGGGGACAGCGAACACTGAAGCTTTCTTT. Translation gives CASSWGTANTEAFF.

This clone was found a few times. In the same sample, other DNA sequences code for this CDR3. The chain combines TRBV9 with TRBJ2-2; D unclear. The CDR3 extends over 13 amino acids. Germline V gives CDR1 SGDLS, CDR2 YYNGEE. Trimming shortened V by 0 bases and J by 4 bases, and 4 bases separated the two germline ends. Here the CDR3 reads CASSVDLTGELFF. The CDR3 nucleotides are TGTGCCAGCAGCGTAGACCTCACCGGGGAGCTGTTTTTT.

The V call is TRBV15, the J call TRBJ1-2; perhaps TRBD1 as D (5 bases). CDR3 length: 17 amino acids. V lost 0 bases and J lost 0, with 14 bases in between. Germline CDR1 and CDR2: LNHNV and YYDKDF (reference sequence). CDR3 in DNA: TGTGCCACCAGCAGAGATCTTTTGACAGTAGCTAACTATGGCTACACCTTC. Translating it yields CATSRDLLTVANYGYTF.

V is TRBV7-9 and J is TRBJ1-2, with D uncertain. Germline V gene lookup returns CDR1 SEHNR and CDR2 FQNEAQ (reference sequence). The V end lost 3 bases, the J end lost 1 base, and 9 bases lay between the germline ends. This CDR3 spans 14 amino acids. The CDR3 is CASSFGLYNYGYTF. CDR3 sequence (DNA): TGTGCCAGCAGCTTTGGGCTTTATAACTATGGCTACACCTTC. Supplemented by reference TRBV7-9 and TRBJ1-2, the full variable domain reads DTGVSQNPRHKITKRGQNVTFRCDPISEHNRLYWYRQTLGQGPEFLTYFQNEAQLEKSRLLSDRFSAERPKGSFSTLEIQRTEQGDSAMYLCASSFGLYNYGYTFGSGTRLTVV.

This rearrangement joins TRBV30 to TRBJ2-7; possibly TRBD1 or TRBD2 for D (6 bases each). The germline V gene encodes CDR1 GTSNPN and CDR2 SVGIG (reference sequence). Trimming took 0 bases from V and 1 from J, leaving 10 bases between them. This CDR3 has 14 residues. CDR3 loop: CAWSVGGSSYEQYF. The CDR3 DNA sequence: TGTGCCTGGAGTGTGGGGGGCTCATCCTACGAGCAGTACTTC.

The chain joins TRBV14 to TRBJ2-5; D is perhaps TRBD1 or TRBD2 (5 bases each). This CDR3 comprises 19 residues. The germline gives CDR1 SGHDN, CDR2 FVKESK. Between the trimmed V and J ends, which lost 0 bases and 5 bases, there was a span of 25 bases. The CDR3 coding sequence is TGTGCCAGCAGCCAAGACCCCCGTGGCTCACTTCACGAGGGGGAGACCCAGTACTTC. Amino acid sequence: CASSQDPRGSLHEGETQYF.

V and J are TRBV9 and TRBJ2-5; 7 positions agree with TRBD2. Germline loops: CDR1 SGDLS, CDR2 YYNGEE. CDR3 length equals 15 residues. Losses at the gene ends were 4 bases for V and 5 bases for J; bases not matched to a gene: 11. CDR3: CASSSLGGSGETQYF. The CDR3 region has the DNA TGTGCCAGCAGCTCCCTGGGGGGGAGTGGGGAGACCCAGTACTTC.

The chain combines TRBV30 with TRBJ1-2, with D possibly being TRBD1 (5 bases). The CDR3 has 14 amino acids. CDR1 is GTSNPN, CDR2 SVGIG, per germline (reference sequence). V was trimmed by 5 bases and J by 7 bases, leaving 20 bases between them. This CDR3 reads CAWSGSSTRGGYTF. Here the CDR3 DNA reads TGTGCCTGGTCCGGGAGCTCAACTAGGGGTGGCTACACCTTC.

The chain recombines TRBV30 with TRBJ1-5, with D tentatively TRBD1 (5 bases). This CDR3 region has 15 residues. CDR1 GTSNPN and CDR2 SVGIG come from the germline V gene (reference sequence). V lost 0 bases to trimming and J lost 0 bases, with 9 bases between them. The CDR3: CAWSVGTHSNQPQHF. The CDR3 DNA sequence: TGTGCCTGGAGTGTCGGGACCCATAGCAATCAGCCCCAGCATTTT.

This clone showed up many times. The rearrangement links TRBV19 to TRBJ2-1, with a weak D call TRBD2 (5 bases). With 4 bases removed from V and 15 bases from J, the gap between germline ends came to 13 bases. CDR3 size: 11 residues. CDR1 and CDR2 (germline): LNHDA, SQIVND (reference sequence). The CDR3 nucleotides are TGTGCCAGTAGTACCGGACTGACTTGGTTCTTC. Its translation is CASSTGLTWFF.

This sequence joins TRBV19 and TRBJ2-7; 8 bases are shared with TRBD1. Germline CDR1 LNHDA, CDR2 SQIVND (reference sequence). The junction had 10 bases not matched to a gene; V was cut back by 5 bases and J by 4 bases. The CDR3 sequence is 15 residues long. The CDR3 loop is CASSYGTGDLYEQYF. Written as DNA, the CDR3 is TGTGCCAGTAGTTATGGGACAGGAGACTTATACGAGCAGTACTTC.

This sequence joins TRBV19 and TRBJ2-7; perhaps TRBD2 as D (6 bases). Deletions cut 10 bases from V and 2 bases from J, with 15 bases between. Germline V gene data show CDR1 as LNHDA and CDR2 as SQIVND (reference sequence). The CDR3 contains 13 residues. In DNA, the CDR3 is TGTGCCACCAGATCCGGGAGCGCCTACGAGCAGTACTTC. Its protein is CATRSGSAYEQYF.

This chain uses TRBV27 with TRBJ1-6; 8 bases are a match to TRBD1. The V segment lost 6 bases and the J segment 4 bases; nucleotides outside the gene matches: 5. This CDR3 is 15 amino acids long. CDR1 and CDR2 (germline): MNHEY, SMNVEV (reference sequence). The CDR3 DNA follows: TGTGCCAGCAGCCCGGGACAGGTGTATAATTCACCCCTCCACTTT. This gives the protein CASSPGQVYNSPLHF.

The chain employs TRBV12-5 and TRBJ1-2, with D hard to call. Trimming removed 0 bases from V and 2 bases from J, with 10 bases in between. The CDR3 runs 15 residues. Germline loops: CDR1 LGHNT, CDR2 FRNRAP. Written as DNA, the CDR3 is TGTGCTAGTGGTTTGGTGTCAGCCAAAAACTATGGCTACACCTTC. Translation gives CASGLVSAKNYGYTF. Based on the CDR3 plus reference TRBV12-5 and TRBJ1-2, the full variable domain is DARVTQTPRHKVTEMGQEVTMRCQPILGHNTVFWYRQTMMQGLELLAYFRNRAPLDDSGMPKDRFSAEMPDATLATLKIQPSEPRDSAVYFCASGLVSAKNYGYTFGSGTRLTVV.